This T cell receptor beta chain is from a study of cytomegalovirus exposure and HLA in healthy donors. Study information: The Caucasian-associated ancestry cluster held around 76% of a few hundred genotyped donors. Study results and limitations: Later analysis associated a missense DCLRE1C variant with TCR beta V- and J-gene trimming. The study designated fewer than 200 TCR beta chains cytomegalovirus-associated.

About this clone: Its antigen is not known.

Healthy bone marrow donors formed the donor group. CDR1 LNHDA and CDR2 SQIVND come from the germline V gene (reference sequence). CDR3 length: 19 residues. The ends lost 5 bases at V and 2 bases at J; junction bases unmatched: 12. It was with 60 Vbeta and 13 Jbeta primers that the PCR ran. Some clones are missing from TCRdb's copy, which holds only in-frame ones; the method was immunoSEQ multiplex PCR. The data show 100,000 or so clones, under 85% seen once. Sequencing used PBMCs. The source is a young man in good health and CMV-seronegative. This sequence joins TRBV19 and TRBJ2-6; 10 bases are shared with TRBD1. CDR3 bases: TGTGCCAGTAGTGACCGGACAGGGGGTTTAACAACTGGGGCCAACGTCCTGACTTTC. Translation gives CASSDRTGGLTTGANVLTF. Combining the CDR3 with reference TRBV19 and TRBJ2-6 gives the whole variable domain DGGITQSPKYLFRKEGQNVTLSCEQNLNHDAMYWYRQDPGQGLRLIYYSQIVNDFQKGDIAEGYSVSREKKESFPLTVTSAQKNPTAFYLCASSDRTGGLTTGANVLTFGAGSRLTVL.